This TCR beta chain was documented in a study of regulatory T cells in long-lasting Graves disease. Broader study findings: Researchers examined only peripheral blood and not thyroid tissue.

Time point in this sample: newly diagnosed GD, antithyroid drugs for less than 3 months. PBMC RNA served as the TCR library source. HTBI primers from iRepertoire and Arm-PCR of CDR3 regions yielded the TCR beta libraries. Original processing methods: Segment identification across samples yielded 55 to 65 TRBV and roughly 14 TRBJ segments. TCRdb redid the calling of the multiplex PCR reads with MiXCR, one entry per CDR3 protein. These V and J calls rely on TCRdb rather than the paper's analysis. The repertoire holds approximately 400,000 distinct CDR3 sequences, with over 9.5% as singletons. This clonotype was detected only a few times. Its antigen is not identified. Germline V gene data show CDR1 as LNHNV and CDR2 as YYDKDF (reference sequence). The V end was cut by 6 bases, the J end by 1 base, with 10 bases between. The CDR3 runs to 14 residues. These records were also assigned to another study, of T cells in Graves' hyperthyroidism and ophthalmopathy.

The source material was peripheral blood mononuclear cells (PBMCs), sampled at new diagnosis, from a patient treated with antithyroid drugs. The chain employs TRBV15 and TRBJ1-3; no clear D. The TCR comes from a woman aged 18 to 35 with Graves disease. For the CDR3, the DNA is TGTGCCACCAGTCAATCTCGGTCTGGAAACACCATATATTTT. Translation: CATSQSRSGNTIYF.